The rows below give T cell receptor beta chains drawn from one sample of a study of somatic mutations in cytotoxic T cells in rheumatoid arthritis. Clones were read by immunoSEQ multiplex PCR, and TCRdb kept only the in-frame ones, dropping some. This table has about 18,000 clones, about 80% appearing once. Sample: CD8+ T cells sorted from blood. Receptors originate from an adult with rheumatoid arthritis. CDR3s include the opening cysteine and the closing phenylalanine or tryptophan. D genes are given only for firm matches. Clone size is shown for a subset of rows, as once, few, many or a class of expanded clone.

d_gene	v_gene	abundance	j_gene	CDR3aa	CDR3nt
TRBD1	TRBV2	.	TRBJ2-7	CASSTSWTGLTYEQYF	TGTGCCAGCAGTACCTCCTGGACAGGCCTCACCTACGAGCAGTACTTC
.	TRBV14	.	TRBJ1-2	CASSQEIGLFPNYGYTF	TGTGCCAGCAGCCAAGAAATCGGACTATTCCCTAACTATGGCTACACCTTC
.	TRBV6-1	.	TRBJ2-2	CASSEALKGHLTGELFF	TGTGCCAGCAGTGAAGCTCTAAAGGGACACCTCACCGGGGAGCTGTTTTTT
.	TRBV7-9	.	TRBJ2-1	CAIRGNYNEQFF	TGTGCCATCAGAGGCAACTACAATGAGCAGTTCTTC
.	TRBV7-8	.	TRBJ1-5	CASSLSEQGNQPQHF	TGTGCCAGCAGCTTAAGTGAACAGGGAAATCAGCCCCAGCATTTT
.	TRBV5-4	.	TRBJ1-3	CASSLDRESGNTIYF	TGTGCCAGCAGCTTGGACAGGGAGTCCGGAAACACCATATATTTT
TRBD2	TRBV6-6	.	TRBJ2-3	CASTPLAGETDTQYF	TGTGCCAGTACCCCCCTAGCGGGAGAAACCGATACGCAGTATTTT
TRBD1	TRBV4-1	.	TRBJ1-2	CASSPYSTGVRGYTF	TGCGCCAGCAGCCCCTACTCAACAGGGGTAAGAGGCTACACCTTC
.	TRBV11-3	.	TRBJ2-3	CASSRGATRGDTQYF	TGTGCCAGCAGCCGAGGGGCCACGAGGGGAGATACGCAGTATTTT
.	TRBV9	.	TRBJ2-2	CASSVAPGELFF	TGTGCCAGCAGCGTAGCCCCCGGGGAGCTGTTTTTT
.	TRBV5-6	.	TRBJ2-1	CASSDYNEQFF	TGTGCCAGCAGCGATTACAATGAGCAGTTCTTC
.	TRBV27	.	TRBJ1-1	CASSQEGYGNTEAFF	TGTGCCAGCAGTCAAGAGGGGTATGGGAACACTGAAGCTTTCTTT
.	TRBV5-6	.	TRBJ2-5	CASSVAETQYF	TGTGCCAGCAGCGTCGCAGAGACCCAGTACTTC
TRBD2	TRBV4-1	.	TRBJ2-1	CASSQGSSGHDTYNEQFF	TGCGCCAGCAGCCAAGGCTCTAGCGGACACGATACCTACAATGAGCAGTTCTTC
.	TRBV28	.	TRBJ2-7	CASTRSRGLGYEQYF	TGTGCCAGCACCAGGAGTCGAGGGCTCGGGTACGAGCAGTACTTC
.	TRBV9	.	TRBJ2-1	CASSVGTDLAGEQFF	TGTGCCAGCAGCGTAGGGACGGACCTGGCGGGTGAGCAGTTCTTC
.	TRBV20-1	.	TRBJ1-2	CSGTQYGYTF	TGCAGTGGGACTCAATATGGCTACACCTTC
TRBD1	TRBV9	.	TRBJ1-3	CASSGRDRRSPTYGNTIYF	TGTGCCAGCAGCGGCCGGGACAGACGATCCCCAACCTACGGAAACACCATATATTTT
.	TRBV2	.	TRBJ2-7	CASSRPTYEQYF	TGTGCCAGCTCCCGCCCAACCTACGAGCAGTACTTC
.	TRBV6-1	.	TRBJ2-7	CASSEDRVTYEQYF	TGTGCCAGCAGTGAAGATCGGGTAACCTACGAGCAGTACTTC
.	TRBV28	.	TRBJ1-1	CASSLLWGAEAFF	TGTGCCAGCAGTTTACTTTGGGGGGCTGAAGCTTTCTTT
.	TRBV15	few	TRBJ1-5	CATSRDKGRGQPQHF	TGTGCCACCAGCAGAGACAAGGGTCGGGGTCAGCCCCAGCATTTT
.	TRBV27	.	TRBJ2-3	CASSLVGVTDTQYF	TGTGCCAGCAGTTTAGTAGGGGTGACAGATACGCAGTATTTT
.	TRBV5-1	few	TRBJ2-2	CASSLGLAFDYTGELFF	TGCGCCAGCAGCTTGGGGCTAGCCTTTGATTACACCGGGGAGCTGTTTTTT
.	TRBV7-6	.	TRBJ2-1	CASSFRQVGNEQFF	TGTGCCAGCAGCTTTAGACAGGTTGGCAATGAGCAGTTCTTC
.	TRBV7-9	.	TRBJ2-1	CASSLRTGTPNYNEQFF	TGTGCCAGCAGCTTACGGACCGGGACACCCAATTACAATGAGCAGTTCTTC
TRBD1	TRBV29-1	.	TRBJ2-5	CSVDDRDRFLPGLQETQYF	TGCAGCGTTGATGACCGGGACAGGTTTCTTCCTGGCCTCCAAGAGACCCAGTACTTC
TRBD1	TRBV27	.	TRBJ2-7	CASSTGTVNAEQYF	TGTGCCAGCAGTACCGGGACAGTGAACGCCGAGCAGTACTTC
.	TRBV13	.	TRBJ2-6	CASSFGRSGWVGLSGANVLTF	TGTGCCAGCAGCTTTGGCCGGTCGGGGTGGGTAGGGCTCTCTGGGGCCAACGTCCTGACTTTC
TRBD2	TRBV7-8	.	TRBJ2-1	CASILSKGRGGRARDNEQFF	TGTGCCAGCATCCTTAGTAAGGGGCGTGGCGGGAGGGCCAGGGACAATGAGCAGTTCTTC
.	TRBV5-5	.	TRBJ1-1	CASSFMNTEAFF	TGTGCCAGCAGCTTTATGAACACTGAAGCTTTCTTT
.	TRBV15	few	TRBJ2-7	CATSRRDSSYEQYF	TGTGCCACCAGCAGACGGGACTCCTCCTACGAGCAGTACTTC
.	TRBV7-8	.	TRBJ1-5	CASERIGNNQPQHF	TGTGCCAGCGAGCGGATCGGAAACAATCAGCCCCAGCATTTT
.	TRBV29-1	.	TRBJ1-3	CSVEDSTSGNTIYF	TGCAGCGTTGAAGACAGCACCTCTGGAAACACCATATATTTT
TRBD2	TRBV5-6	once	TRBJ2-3	CASSGAGYLEDTQYF	TGTGCCAGCAGCGGAGCGGGGTACCTCGAGGATACGCAGTATTTT
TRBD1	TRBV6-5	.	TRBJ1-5	CASSRGQEFQPQHF	TGTGCCAGCAGCCGGGGACAGGAGTTTCAGCCCCAGCATTTT
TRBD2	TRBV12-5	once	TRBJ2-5	CASGLTRTSGDQETQYF	TGTGCTAGTGGTTTGACTAGGACTAGCGGGGATCAAGAGACCCAGTACTTC
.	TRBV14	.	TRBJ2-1	CASSLPMGSYNEQFF	TGTGCCAGCAGCCTCCCGATGGGCTCCTACAATGAGCAGTTCTTC
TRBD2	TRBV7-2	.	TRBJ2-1	CASSLGNAGEKYNEQFF	TGTGCCAGCAGCTTAGGGAATGCGGGAGAAAAATACAATGAGCAGTTCTTC
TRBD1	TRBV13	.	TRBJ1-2	CASSFRQGERPDYGYTF	TGTGCCAGCAGTTTCCGACAGGGGGAACGCCCGGACTATGGCTACACCTTC
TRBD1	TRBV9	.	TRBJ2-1	CASSLDRGSYNEQFF	TGTGCCAGCAGCCTAGACAGGGGGAGCTACAATGAGCAGTTCTTC
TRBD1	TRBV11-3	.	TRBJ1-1	CAIRGDRATEAFF	TGTGCCATTAGGGGGGACAGGGCGACTGAAGCTTTCTTT